This T cell receptor (beta chain) was identified in a study of control samples from healthy donors and cancer patients. Clones were sequenced by immunoSEQ multiplex PCR, and TCRdb holds only the in-frame ones, with some missing. Seen here are around 160,000 clones, over 85% observed once, and the top ten hold under 7%. Germline trimming cut 2 bases from V and 7 bases from J; bases unmatched to any gene: 4. The CDR3 contains 13 residues. CDR1 and CDR2 from the germline V gene are MNHEY and SVGEGT. The sequenced sample was blood. This chain links TRBV6-2 or TRBV6-3 with TRBJ1-1; 7 bases map to TRBD1. The sequence derives from a man aged 18-30 years in good health. DNA for the CDR3: TGTGCCAGCAGTTACAGGGGGCAAGGTGAAGCTTTCTTT. Protein sequence: CASSYRGQGEAFF.